This T cell receptor (beta chain) came from a study of a mutant IDH1 vaccine in newly diagnosed glioma. Across the whole study: Either 4-6 weeks after radiotherapy alone or alongside temozolomide, vaccination was begun. V12 fell at week 35 and V13, the study end, at week 47. Notes on the study in general: Shifts in the top peripheral T cell clonotypes seemed unrelated to pseudoprogression.

Only in-frame clones appear in the TCRdb table, and some are missing; sequencing was by immunoSEQ multiplex PCR. The sample lists some 66,000 clones, roughly 80% occurring once. Time point indicated: week 35, safety follow-up. Alongside topical imiquimod, each dose of vaccine comprised 300 ug of mutant IDH1 20-mer peptide. With regard to this clone: What it binds is not known.

V lost 7 bases, J lost 7 bases, and 11 bases lay in between. Germline CDR1 and CDR2: SEHNR and FQNEAQ (reference sequence). The CDR3 runs 12 residues. This chain connects TRBV7-9 to TRBJ2-1, with TRBD1 as a possible D gene (5 bases). The TCR was taken from a man between 25 and 39 years old with glioma. The input for sequencing was PBMCs, taken from a glioma patient whose treatment included an IDH1 peptide vaccine. In nucleotides, the CDR3 is TGTGCCAGCATAGGGGTGAGGAATGAGCAGTTCTTC. Encoded protein: CASIGVRNEQFF.